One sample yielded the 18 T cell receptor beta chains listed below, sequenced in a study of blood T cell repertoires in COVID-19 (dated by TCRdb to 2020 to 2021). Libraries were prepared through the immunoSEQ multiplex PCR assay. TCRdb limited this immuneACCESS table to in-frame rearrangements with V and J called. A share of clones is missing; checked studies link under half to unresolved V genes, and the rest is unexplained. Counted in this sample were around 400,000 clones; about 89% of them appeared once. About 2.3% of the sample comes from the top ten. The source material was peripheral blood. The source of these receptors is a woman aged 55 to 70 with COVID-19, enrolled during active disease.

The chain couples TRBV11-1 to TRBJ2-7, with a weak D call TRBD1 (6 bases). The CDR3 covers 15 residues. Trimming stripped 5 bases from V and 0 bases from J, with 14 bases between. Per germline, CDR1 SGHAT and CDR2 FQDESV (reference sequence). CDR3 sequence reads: CASSPKGVLSYEQYF. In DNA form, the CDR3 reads TGTGCCAGCAGCCCAAAGGGGGTCCTCTCCTACGAGCAGTACTTC.

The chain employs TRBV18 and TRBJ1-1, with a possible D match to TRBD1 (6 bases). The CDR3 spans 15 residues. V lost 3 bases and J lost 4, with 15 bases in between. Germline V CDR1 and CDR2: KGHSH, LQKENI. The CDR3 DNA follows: TGTGCCAGCTCACCCCCACAGGGTGATGGCACTGAAGCTTTCTTT. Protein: CASSPPQGDGTEAFF.

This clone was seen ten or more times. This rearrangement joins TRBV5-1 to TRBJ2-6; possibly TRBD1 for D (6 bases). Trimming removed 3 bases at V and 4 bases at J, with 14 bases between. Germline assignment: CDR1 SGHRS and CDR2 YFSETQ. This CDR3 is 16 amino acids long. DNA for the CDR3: TGCGCCAGCAGCTCGACAACAGGGCTCGGGGCCAACGTCCTGACTTTC. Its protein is CASSSTTGLGANVLTF.

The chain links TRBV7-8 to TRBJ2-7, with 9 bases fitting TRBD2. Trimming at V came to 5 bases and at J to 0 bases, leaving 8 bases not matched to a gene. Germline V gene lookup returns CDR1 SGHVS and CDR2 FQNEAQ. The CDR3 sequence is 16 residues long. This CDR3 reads CASSPWTSVSSYEQYF. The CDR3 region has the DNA TGTGCCAGCAGCCCGTGGACTAGCGTGAGCTCCTACGAGCAGTACTTC.

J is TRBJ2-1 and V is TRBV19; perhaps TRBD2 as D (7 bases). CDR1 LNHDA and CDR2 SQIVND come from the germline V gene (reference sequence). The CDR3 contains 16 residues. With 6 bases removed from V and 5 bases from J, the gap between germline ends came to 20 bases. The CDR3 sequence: CASRPPWGGWNNEQFF. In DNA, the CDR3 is TGTGCCAGTAGGCCTCCTTGGGGGGGCTGGAACAATGAGCAGTTCTTC.

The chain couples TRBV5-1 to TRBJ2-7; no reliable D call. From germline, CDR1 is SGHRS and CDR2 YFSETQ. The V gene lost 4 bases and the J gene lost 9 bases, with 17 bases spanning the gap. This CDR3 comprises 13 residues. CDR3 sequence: CASSLGEAVGQYF. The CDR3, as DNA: TGCGCCAGCAGCCTTGGAGAGGCGGTGGGGCAGTACTTC.

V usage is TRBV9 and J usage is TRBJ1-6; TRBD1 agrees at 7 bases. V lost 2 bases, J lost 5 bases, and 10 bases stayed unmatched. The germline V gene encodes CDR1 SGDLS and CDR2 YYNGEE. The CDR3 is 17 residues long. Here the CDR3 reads CASSVSGTALNNSPLHF. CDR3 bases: TGTGCCAGCAGCGTGTCCGGGACAGCGTTAAATAATTCACCCCTCCACTTT.

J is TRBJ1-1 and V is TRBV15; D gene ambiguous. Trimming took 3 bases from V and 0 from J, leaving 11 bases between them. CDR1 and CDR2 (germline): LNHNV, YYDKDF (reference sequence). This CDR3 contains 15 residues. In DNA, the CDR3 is TGTGCCACCAGCAGTGTGGACTGGATGAACACTGAAGCTTTCTTT. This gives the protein CATSSVDWMNTEAFF.

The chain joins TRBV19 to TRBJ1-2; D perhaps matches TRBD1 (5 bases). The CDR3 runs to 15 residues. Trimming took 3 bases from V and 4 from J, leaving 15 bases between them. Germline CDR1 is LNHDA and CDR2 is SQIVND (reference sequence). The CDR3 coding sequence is TGTGCCAGTAGTATTAACCAGGGTCAGTCCTATGGCTACACCTTC. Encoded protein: CASSINQGQSYGYTF. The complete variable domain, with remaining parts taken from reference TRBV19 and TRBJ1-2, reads DGGITQSPKYLFRKEGQNVTLSCEQNLNHDAMYWYRQDPGQGLRLIYYSQIVNDFQKGDIAEGYSVSREKKESFPLTVTSAQKNPTAFYLCASSINQGQSYGYTFGSGTRLTVV.

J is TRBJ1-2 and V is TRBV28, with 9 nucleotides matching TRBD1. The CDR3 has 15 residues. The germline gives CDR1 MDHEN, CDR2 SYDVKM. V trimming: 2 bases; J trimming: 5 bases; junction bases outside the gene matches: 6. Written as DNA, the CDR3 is TGTGCCAGCAGTTTAACTCGGACAGGGGCGTATGGCTACACCTTC. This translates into CASSLTRTGAYGYTF.

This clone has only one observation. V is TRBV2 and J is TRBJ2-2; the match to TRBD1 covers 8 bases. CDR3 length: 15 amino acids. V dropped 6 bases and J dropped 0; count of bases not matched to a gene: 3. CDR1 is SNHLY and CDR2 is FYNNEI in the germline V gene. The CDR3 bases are TGTGCCAGCAGACAGGACAGGGCGAACACCGGGGAGCTGTTTTTT. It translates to CASRQDRANTGELFF.

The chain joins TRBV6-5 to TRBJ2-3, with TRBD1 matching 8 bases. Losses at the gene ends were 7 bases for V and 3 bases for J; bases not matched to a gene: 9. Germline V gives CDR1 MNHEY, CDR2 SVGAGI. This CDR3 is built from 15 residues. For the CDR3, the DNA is TGTGCCAGCAAAATGACAGGGGCGGGTACAGATACGCAGTATTTT. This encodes CASKMTGAGTDTQYF.

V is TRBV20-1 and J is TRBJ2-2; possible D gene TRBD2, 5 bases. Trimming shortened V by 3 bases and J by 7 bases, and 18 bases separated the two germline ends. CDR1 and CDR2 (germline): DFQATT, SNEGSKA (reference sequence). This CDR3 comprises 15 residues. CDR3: CSASASDRAGGELFF. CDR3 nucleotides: TGCAGTGCTAGTGCCTCGGACCGGGCGGGCGGGGAGCTGTTTTTT.

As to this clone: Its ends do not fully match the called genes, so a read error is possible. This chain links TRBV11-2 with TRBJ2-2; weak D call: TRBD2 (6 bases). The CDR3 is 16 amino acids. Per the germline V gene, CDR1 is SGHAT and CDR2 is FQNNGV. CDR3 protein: CASSLELAANTGELFF. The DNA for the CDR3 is TGTGCCAGCAGCCTAGAACTAGCAGCGAACACCGGGGAGCTGTTTTTT.

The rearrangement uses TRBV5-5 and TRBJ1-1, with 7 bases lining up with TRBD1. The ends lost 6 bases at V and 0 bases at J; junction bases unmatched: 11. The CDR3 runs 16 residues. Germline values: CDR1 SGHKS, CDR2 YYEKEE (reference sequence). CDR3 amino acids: CASNPGTVLMNTEAFF. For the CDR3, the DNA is TGTGCCAGCAACCCAGGGACAGTACTCATGAACACTGAAGCTTTCTTT.

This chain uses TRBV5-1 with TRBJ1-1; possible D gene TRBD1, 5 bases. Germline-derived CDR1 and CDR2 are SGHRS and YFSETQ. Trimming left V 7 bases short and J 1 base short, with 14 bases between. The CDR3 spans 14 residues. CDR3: CASSILGGNTEAFF. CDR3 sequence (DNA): TGCGCCAGCTCCATACTGGGGGGGAACACTGAAGCTTTCTTT.

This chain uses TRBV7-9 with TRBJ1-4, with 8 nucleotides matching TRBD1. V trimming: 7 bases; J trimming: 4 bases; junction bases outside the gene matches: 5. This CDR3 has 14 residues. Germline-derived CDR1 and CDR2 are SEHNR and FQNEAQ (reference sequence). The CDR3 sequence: CASTQDRGNEKLFF. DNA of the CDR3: TGTGCCAGCACCCAAGACAGGGGTAATGAAAAACTGTTTTTT.

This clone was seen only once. The CDR3 spells CASSFSRPGDGYTF. In DNA form, the CDR3 reads TGTGCCAGCAGTTTTTCCCGTCCAGGGGACGGCTACACCTTC. This chain uses TRBV27 with TRBJ1-2; possible D gene TRBD1, 6 bases. Germline V lookup: CDR1 MNHEY, CDR2 SMNVEV (reference sequence). This CDR3 comprises 14 residues. V gave up 3 bases and J gave up 8 bases, with 16 bases separating them.